These 20 T cell receptor beta chains were sequenced from one sample in a study of beta chain features in type 1 diabetes. Expressed TCRB transcripts were sequenced because the isolated RNA had all been reverse transcribed beforehand. TCRdb's table, derived via immunoSEQ multiplex PCR, lists solely in-frame clones and lacks some. The profile shows some 370,000 clones, 9.6% of them singletons. Their cognate antigens are unknown. Overall study findings and caveats: Shortening that was moderate but significant affected the TCRB CDR3s of Type 1 diabetes patients in all four CD4+ subsets.

Sequenced input: central memory CD4+ T cells from blood. The receptor set was obtained from a young man with type 1 diabetes.

In this sample, this clone turned up a few times. The rearrangement links TRBV29-1 to TRBJ2-5; 7 bases are a match to TRBD2. Germline assignment: CDR1 SQVTM and CDR2 ANQGSEA. V shed 6 bases, J shed 7 bases, and the junction held 14 bases outside the gene matches. The CDR3 sequence is 14 residues long. CDR3 protein: CSVDVGLVGGTQYF. CDR3 DNA sequence: TGCAGCGTAGATGTCGGACTAGTCGGAGGGACCCAGTACTTC.

The chain links TRBV6-6 to TRBJ1-1, with 8 nucleotides matching TRBD1. Trimming took 10 bases from V and 10 from J; bases not matched to a gene: 8. Germline-derived CDR1 and CDR2 are MNHNY and SVGAGI (reference sequence). The CDR3 consists of 11 residues. DNA of the CDR3: TGTGCCATCAGGGGGCAGGGAATAGCTTTCTTT. It encodes CAIRGQGIAFF.

This clone was recorded a few times. This sequence joins TRBV28 and TRBJ1-4; D ambiguous. V lost 4 bases, J lost 8 bases, and 29 bases lay in between. CDR3 length: 19 amino acids. Germline CDR1 is MDHEN and CDR2 is SYDVKM. CDR3 loop: CASSSFPATLGVVGEKLFF. CDR3 coding DNA: TGTGCCAGCAGTTCTTTCCCGGCCACATTGGGCGTGGTGGGGGAAAAACTGTTTTTT.

The CDR3 here is CASSEWTGQETQYF. The CDR3 region has the DNA TGTGCCAGCAGCGAATGGACAGGACAAGAGACCCAGTACTTC. V and J are TRBV5-6 and TRBJ2-5; 7 bases match TRBD1. The germline V gene has CDR1 SGHDT and CDR2 YYEEEE. The junction had 5 bases not matched to a gene; V was cut back by 4 bases and J by 2 bases. This CDR3 has 14 residues.

This sequence joins TRBV5-1 and TRBJ2-5; perhaps TRBD1 as D (5 bases). The V gene's germline CDR1 is SGHRS and CDR2 YFSETQ. Trimming shortened V by 3 bases and J by 1 base, and 19 bases separated the two germline ends. The CDR3 totals 17 residues. This chain's CDR3 is CASSSLLRAQIQETQYF. The CDR3 DNA is TGCGCCAGCAGCTCTCTCCTCAGGGCCCAAATCCAAGAGACCCAGTACTTC. Full variable domain (rest looked up from reference TRBV5-1 and TRBJ2-5): KAGVTQTPRYLIKTRGQQVTLSCSPISGHRSVSWYQQTPGQGLQFLFEYFSETQRNKGNFPGRFSGRQFSNSRSEMNVSTLELGDSALYLCASSSLLRAQIQETQYFGPGTRLLVL.

This clone occurred a few times. The chain joins TRBV7-3 to TRBJ2-7; 9 nucleotides match TRBD2. Trimming cost V 2 bases and J 3 bases; bases outside gene matches: 11. Germline V gene data show CDR1 as SGHTA and CDR2 as FQGTGA. This CDR3 has 17 residues. The chain's CDR3 is CASSLVGSGRARYEQYF. The CDR3 coding sequence is TGTGCCAGCAGCTTAGTTGGTAGCGGGAGAGCTCGCTACGAGCAGTACTTC.

This clone was seen a few times. V gene TRBV11-3 combines with J gene TRBJ2-7; 7 bases agree with TRBD2. The germline CDR1 and CDR2 sequences are SGHNT and YENEEA. The V segment lost 5 bases and the J segment 0 bases; nucleotides outside the gene matches: 4. This CDR3 has 14 amino acids. The CDR3 spells CASSGGGSSYEQYF. For the CDR3, the DNA is TGTGCCAGCAGCGGGGGAGGGAGCTCCTACGAGCAGTACTTC.

V usage is TRBV5-1 and J usage is TRBJ2-5; D not resolved. The germline gives CDR1 SGHRS, CDR2 YFSETQ. V was pared by 5 bases and J by 0 bases, with 5 bases between. This CDR3 is built from 12 residues. The CDR3 region has the DNA TGCGCCAGCAGTGCTGACCAAGAGACCCAGTACTTC. Its protein is CASSADQETQYF.

This clone appeared a few times. This chain connects TRBV7-9 to TRBJ2-7; 8 bases are a match to TRBD2. Germline CDR1 SEHNR, CDR2 FQNEAQ (reference sequence). The length of the CDR3 is 14 residues. Unmatched junction bases numbered 5, after V lost 5 bases and J lost 2 bases. The CDR3 DNA is TGTGCCAGCAGCATACTTAGCGGGACCTACGAGCAGTACTTC. Protein sequence: CASSILSGTYEQYF.

This clone showed up just a few times. The chain combines TRBV2 with TRBJ2-1, with D possibly being TRBD1 (6 bases). Germline V gene data show CDR1 as SNHLY and CDR2 as FYNNEI. V lost 6 bases to trimming and J lost 0 bases, with 12 bases between them. This CDR3 is 15 amino acids long. CDR3 bases: TGTGCCAGCAGGACGGACAGCCGCTCCTACAATGAGCAGTTCTTC. Translated, it gives CASRTDSRSYNEQFF.

This clone was counted only a few times. The rearrangement uses TRBV11-2 and TRBJ1-5, with unresolved D. V lost 0 bases and J 4 bases, leaving 10 bases between the germline ends. Germline lookup yields CDR1 SGHAT and CDR2 FQNNGV. The CDR3 is 15 amino acids. The CDR3 sequence is CASSLDGGLNQPQHF. The CDR3 DNA reads as TGTGCCAGCAGCTTAGACGGCGGCCTAAATCAGCCCCAGCATTTT.

This clone was counted only a few times. The chain carries TRBV10-2 and TRBJ2-7; the D gene is possibly TRBD1 (5 bases). V lost 4 bases, J lost 3 bases, and 10 bases lay in between. The CDR3 covers 13 residues. Per the germline V gene, CDR1 is WSHSY and CDR2 is SAAADI. The chain's CDR3 is CASSGTSLYEQYF. CDR3 in DNA: TGCGCCAGCAGTGGGACATCACTCTACGAGCAGTACTTC.

The V gene is TRBV9, the J gene TRBJ2-5; perhaps D is TRBD1 or TRBD2 (5 bases each). The V and J ends lost 0 bases and 4 bases respectively, with 7 bases between them. Germline lookup yields CDR1 SGDLS and CDR2 YYNGEE. The CDR3 is made up of 13 amino acids. CDR3 amino acids: CASSVEGRETQYF. The CDR3 DNA reads TGTGCCAGCAGCGTAGAGGGGAGAGAGACCCAGTACTTC.

In its sample, this clone ranks as medium-sized. DNA for the CDR3: TGTGCCAGTGAGTCTAGAGATACGCAGTATTTT. Translation: CASESRDTQYF. The chain recombines TRBV28 with TRBJ2-3; the D is unclear. This CDR3 is 11 amino acids long. Germline CDR1 MDHEN, CDR2 SYDVKM. The germline V and J ends were trimmed by 9 bases and 5 bases, with 9 bases remaining between them.

This clone was counted between two and nine times. The chain links TRBV7-2 to TRBJ1-4; D might be TRBD1 (5 bases). V lost 5 bases, J lost 0 bases, and 13 bases lay in between. Germline V gene data show CDR1 as SGHTA and CDR2 as FQGNSA. The CDR3 totals 16 residues. The CDR3 loop is CASSLGTGATNEKLFF. CDR3 coding DNA: TGTGCCAGCAGCCTAGGGACGGGAGCAACTAATGAAAAACTGTTTTTT.

Remarks on this clone: Other DNA sequences from this sample encode an identical CDR3 as well. V is TRBV20-1 and J is TRBJ2-7; D ambiguous. This CDR3 region has 11 residues. The V end lost 3 bases, the J end lost 4 bases, and 7 bases lay between the germline ends. The germline V gene has CDR1 DFQATT and CDR2 SNEGSKA (reference sequence). CDR3 DNA sequence: TGCAGTGCTAGGCTGGAATACGAGCAGTACTTC. It translates to CSARLEYEQYF.

In the case of this clone: An end of the junction differs from the germline gene, which may be a read error. This chain links TRBV15 with TRBJ2-5; TRBD1 matches 8 bases. The germline CDR1 and CDR2 sequences are LNHNV and YYDKDF (reference sequence). The CDR3 has 14 residues. CDR3 protein: CATSSADREEIQYF. The CDR3 region has the DNA TGTGCCACCAGCAGCGCGGACAGGGAAGAGATCCAGTACTTC. Combining the CDR3 with reference TRBV15 and TRBJ2-5 gives the whole variable domain DAMVIQNPRYQVTQFGKPVTLSCSQTLNHNVMYWYQQKSSQAPKLLFHYYDKDFNNEADTPDNFQSRRPNTSFCFLDIRSPGLGDTAMYLCATSSADREEIQYFGPGTRLLVL.

As regards this clone: Additional DNA sequences in this sample encode the identical CDR3. V is TRBV6-5 and J is TRBJ1-5; D call uncertain. The CDR3 has 13 residues. With 4 bases removed from V and 3 bases from J, the gap between germline ends came to 7 bases. Germline-derived CDR1 and CDR2 are MNHEY and SVGAGI. The CDR3: CASSSQNNQPQHF. Here the CDR3 DNA reads TGTGCCAGCAGTTCTCAAAACAATCAGCCCCAGCATTTT.

The table lists this clone with a few counts. The chain uses TRBV27 and TRBJ1-5; 7 nucleotides line up with TRBD1. Losses at the gene ends were 5 bases for V and 7 bases for J; bases not matched to a gene: 14. The CDR3 is 16 residues long. Germline values: CDR1 MNHEY, CDR2 SMNVEV (reference sequence). The CDR3 DNA reads TGTGCCAGCAGTACCTCTCGACAGGGTGAAGGACAGCCCCAGCATTTT. It translates to CASSTSRQGEGQPQHF.

This sequence joins TRBV2 and TRBJ2-1, with unresolved D. Trimming stripped 5 bases from V and 6 bases from J, with 17 bases between. Germline lookup yields CDR1 SNHLY and CDR2 FYNNEI. CDR3 length: 15 residues. The CDR3 coding sequence is TGTGCCAGCAGTTTGTTAAAAGGGTACACCAATGAGCAGTTCTTC. It is translated as CASSLLKGYTNEQFF.